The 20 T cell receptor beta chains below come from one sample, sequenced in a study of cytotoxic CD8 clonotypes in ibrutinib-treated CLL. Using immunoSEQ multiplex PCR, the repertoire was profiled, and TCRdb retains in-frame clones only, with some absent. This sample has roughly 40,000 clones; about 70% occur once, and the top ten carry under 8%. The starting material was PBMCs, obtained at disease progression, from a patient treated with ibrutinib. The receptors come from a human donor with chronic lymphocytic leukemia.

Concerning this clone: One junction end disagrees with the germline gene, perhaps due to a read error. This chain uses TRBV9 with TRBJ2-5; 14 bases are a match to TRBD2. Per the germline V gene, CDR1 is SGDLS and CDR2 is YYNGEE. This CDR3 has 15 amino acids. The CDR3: CASSVEGTSGRLINF. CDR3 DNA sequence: TGTGCCAGCAGCGTAGAGGGGACTAGCGGGAGACTTATAAACTTC.

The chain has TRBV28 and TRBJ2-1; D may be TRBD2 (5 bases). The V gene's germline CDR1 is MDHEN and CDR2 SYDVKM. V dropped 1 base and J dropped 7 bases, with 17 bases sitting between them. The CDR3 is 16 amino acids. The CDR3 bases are TGTGCCAGCAGTTTATTGACGGGATCCTGGCAAAATGAGCAGTTCTTC. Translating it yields CASSLLTGSWQNEQFF.

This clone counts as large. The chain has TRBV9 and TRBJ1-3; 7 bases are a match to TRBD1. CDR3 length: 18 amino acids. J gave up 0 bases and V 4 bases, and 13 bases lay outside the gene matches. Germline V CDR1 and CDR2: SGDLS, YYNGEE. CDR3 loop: CASSPDLQQGISGNTIYF. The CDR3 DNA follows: TGTGCCAGCAGCCCAGACCTTCAACAGGGGATCTCTGGAAACACCATATATTTT.

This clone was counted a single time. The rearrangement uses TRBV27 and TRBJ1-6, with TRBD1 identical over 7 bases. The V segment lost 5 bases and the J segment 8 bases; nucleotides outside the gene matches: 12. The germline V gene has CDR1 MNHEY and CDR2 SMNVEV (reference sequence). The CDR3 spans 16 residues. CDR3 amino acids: CASSPFLWDSYSPLHF. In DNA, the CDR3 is TGTGCCAGCAGTCCTTTCCTTTGGGACAGCTATTCACCCCTCCACTTT.

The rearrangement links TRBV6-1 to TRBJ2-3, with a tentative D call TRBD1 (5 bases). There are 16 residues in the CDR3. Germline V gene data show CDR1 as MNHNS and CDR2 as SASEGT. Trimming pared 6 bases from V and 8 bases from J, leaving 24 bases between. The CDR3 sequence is CASSERGTGSFGTQYF. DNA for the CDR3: TGTGCCAGCAGCGAAAGGGGAACAGGATCATTTGGTACGCAGTATTTT.

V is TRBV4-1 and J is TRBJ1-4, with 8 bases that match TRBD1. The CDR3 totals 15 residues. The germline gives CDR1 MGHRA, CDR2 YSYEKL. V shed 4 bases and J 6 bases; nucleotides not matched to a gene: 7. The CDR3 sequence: CASSLDRGRDEKLFF. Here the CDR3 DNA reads TGCGCCAGCAGCCTAGACAGGGGTAGGGATGAAAAACTGTTTTTT.

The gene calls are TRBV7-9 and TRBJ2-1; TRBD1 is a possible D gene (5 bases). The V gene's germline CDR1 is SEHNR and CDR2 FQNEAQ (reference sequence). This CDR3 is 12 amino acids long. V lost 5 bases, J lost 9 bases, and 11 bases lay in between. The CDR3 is CASSVRGGEQFF. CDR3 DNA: TGTGCCAGCAGCGTTAGGGGTGGTGAGCAGTTCTTC.

CDR3 bases: TGTGCCAGAAAAACAGGCGGAGAGACCCAGTACTTC. As protein: CARKTGGETQYF. The V and J genes are TRBV2 and TRBJ2-5, with a possible D match to TRBD1 (5 bases). Trimming removed 9 bases from V and 4 bases from J, with 12 bases in between. The CDR3 is made up of 12 amino acids. Germline lookup yields CDR1 SNHLY and CDR2 FYNNEI.

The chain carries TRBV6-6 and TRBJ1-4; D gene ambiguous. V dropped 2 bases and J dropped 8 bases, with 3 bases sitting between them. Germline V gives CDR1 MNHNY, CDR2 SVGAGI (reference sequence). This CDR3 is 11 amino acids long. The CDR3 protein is CASSYTEKLFF. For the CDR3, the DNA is TGTGCCAGCAGTTACACCGAAAAACTGTTTTTT.

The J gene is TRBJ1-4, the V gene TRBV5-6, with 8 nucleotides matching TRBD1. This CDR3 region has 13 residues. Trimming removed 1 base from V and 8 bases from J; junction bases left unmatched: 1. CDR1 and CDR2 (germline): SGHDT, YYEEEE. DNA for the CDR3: TGTGCCAGCAGCTTGACAGGGGGAGAAAAACTGTTTTTT. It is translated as CASSLTGGEKLFF.

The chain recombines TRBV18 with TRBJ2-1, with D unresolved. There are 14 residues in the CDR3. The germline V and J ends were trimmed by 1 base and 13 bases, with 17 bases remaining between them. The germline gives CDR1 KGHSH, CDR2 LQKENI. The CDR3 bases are TGTGCCAGCTCACCACTTAATAAGGTCCCAGTACAGTTCTTC. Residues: CASSPLNKVPVQFF. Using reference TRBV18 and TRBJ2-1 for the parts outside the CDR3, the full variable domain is NAGVMQNPRHLVRRRGQEARLRCSPMKGHSHVYWYRQLPEEGLKFMVYLQKENIIDESGMPKERFSAEFPKEGPSILRIQQVVRGDSAAYFCASSPLNKVPVQFFGPGTRLTVL.

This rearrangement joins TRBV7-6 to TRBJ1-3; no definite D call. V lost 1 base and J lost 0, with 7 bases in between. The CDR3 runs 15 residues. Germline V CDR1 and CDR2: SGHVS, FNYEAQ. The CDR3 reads CASSLGVSSGNTIYF. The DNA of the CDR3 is TGTGCCAGCAGCTTAGGCGTGAGCTCTGGAAACACCATATATTTT.

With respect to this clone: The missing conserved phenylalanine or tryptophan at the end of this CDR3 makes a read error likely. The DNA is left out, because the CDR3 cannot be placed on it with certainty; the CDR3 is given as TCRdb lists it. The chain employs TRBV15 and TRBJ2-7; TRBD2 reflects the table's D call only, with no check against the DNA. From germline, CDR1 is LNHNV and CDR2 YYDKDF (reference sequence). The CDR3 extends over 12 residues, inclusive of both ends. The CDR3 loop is CATSRDISGTPL.

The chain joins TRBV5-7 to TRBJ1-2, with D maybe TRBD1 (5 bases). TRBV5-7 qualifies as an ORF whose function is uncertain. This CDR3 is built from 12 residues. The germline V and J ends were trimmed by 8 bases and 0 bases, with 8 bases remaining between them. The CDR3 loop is CARRGSNYGYTF. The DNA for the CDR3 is TGTGCCAGACGGGGCTCTAACTATGGCTACACCTTC.

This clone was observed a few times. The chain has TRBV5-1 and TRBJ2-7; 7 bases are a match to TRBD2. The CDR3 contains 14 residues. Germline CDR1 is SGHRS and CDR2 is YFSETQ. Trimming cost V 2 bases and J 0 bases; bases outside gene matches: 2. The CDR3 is CASSLLASSYEQYF. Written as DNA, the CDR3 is TGCGCCAGCAGCTTACTAGCGAGCTCCTACGAGCAGTACTTC.

CDR3 DNA sequence: TGTGCCAGCACCCTTTCGGAAGGGACCCAGTACTTC. This encodes CASTLSEGTQYF. The chain has TRBV7-9 and TRBJ2-5, with D unresolved. CDR3 length: 12 residues. CDR1 is SEHNR and CDR2 is FQNEAQ in the germline V gene (reference sequence). Trimming shortened V by 7 bases and J by 7 bases, and 13 bases separated the two germline ends.

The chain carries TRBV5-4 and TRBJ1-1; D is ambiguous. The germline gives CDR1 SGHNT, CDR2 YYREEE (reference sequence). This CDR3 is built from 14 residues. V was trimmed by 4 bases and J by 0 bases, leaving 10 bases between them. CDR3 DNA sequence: TGTGCCAGCAGCCTGACATCCATGAACACTGAAGCTTTCTTT. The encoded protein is CASSLTSMNTEAFF.

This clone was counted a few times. CDR3 DNA: TGTGCCAGCAGTTTAGAGGGTAACCCCTCCTACAATGAGCAGTTCTTC. Its protein is CASSLEGNPSYNEQFF. The V and J genes are TRBV27 and TRBJ2-1, with D perhaps matching TRBD2 (5 bases). The CDR3 has 16 amino acids. The V end was cut by 2 bases, the J end by 0 bases, with 11 bases between. CDR1 and CDR2 from the germline V gene are MNHEY and SMNVEV (reference sequence).

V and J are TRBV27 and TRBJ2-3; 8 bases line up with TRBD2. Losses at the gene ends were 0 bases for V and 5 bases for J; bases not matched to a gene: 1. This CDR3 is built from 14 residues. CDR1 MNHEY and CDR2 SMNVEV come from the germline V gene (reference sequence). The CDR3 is CASSLSRGEDTQYF. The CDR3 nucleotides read TGTGCCAGCAGTTTATCGCGGGGGGAAGATACGCAGTATTTT.

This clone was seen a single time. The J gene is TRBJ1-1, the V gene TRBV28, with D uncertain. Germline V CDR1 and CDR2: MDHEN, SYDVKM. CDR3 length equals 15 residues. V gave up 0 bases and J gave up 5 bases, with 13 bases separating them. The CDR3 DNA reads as TGTGCCAGCAGTTTATGGGTAAAGGGAGGGACTGAAGCTTTCTTT. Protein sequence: CASSLWVKGGTEAFF.